These 14 T cell receptor beta chains originate from one sample sequenced in a study of T-cell memory formation after mild COVID-19. TCRdb re-called the 5' RACE reads with MiXCR, one entry per CDR3 protein. There are around 340,000 distinct CDR3 sequences in the sample; 15% to 20% occur only once, and about 22% lies in the top ten. What was sequenced was PBMCs or a T cell subset sorted from them (not recorded which). These TCRs come from a man between 18 and 35 years old who had mild COVID-19 (a few samples of this study predate the infection). Cell type and time point are not known.

This clonotype was detected a few times. This rearrangement joins TRBV20-1 to TRBJ1-2, with 7 bases lining up with TRBD1. This CDR3 is built from 13 residues. V was pared by 8 bases and J by 4 bases, with 10 bases of the junction left unmatched. Germline CDR1 reads DFQATT; CDR2 reads SNEGSKA (reference sequence). CDR3 in amino acids: CSSQGGLVYGYTF. CDR3 nucleotide sequence: TGCAGTTCCCAGGGGGGACTAGTCTATGGCTACACCTTC.

The chain is built from TRBV21-1 and TRBJ2-5. TRBV21-1 corresponds to a pseudogene. This CDR3 contains 12 residues. The CDR3 reads CATFDNSETQYF. The CDR3 bases are TGTGCCACTTTCGACAACTCGGAGACCCAGTACTTC.

At least ten counts were recorded for this clonotype. The chain combines TRBV12-3 or TRBV12-4 with TRBJ2-1; possible D gene TRBD2, 5 bases. The CDR3 is 15 amino acids. V lost 7 bases, J lost 0 bases, and 13 bases lay in between. As DNA, the CDR3 is TGTGCCAGCACTAGGACTGGGAGCTCCTACAATGAGCAGTTCTTC. It specifies CASTRTGSSYNEQFF.

Ten or more counts support this clonotype. This rearrangement joins TRBV12-3 or TRBV12-4 to TRBJ1-2; weak D call: TRBD1 (6 bases). Trimming stripped 5 bases from V and 8 bases from J, with 12 bases between. The CDR3 runs to 12 residues. The CDR3 protein is CASSPGVLGYTF. The CDR3 DNA reads TGTGCCAGCAGTCCAGGGGTTCTAGGCTACACCTTC.

This clonotype has more than one count but fewer than ten. The chain combines TRBV7-7 with TRBJ2-5; no reliable D call. The germline gives CDR1 SSHAT, CDR2 FNYEAQ (reference sequence). Deletions cut 5 bases from V and 1 base from J, with 14 bases between. The length of the CDR3 is 15 residues. The CDR3 DNA is TGTGCCAGCAGCCCCTCGTTGGGCGGCCAAGAGACCCAGTACTTC. Translated: CASSPSLGGQETQYF. The entire variable domain, with the rest obtained from reference TRBV7-7 and TRBJ2-5, is as follows: GAGVSQSPRYKVTKRGQDVTLRCDPISSHATLYWYQQALGQGPEFLTYFNYEAQPDKSGLPSDRFSAERPEGSISTLTIQRTEQRDSAMYRCASSPSLGGQETQYFGPGTRLLVL.

This clonotype turned up a few times. This rearrangement joins TRBV21-1 to TRBJ2-2; the DNA was not used to check the table's D call, TRBD1. TRBV21-1 counts as a pseudogene. This CDR3 has 16 amino acids. The CDR3: CASSIGDRGRPGELFF. CDR3 coding DNA: TGTGCCAGCAGCATTGGTGACAGGGGGCGACCCGGGGAGCTGTTTTTT.

The J gene is TRBJ2-5, the V gene TRBV10-3, with D unclear. V lost 6 bases, J lost 5 bases, and 13 bases lay in between. The germline gives CDR1 ENHRY, CDR2 SYGVKD. The CDR3 runs 13 residues. For the CDR3, the DNA is TGTGCCATCAGCCCTCTCCCTGGGGAGACCCAGTACTTC. This codes for CAISPLPGETQYF.

The rearrangement links TRBV15 to TRBJ1-5; a possible D gene is TRBD1 (5 bases). Trimming removed 5 bases at V and 7 bases at J, with 12 bases between. Germline V CDR1 and CDR2: LNHNV, YYDKDF (reference sequence). CDR3 length equals 13 residues. This CDR3 is CATSPRGAQPQHF. The CDR3 DNA follows: TGTGCCACCAGCCCTAGAGGGGCACAGCCCCAGCATTTT.

The chain has TRBV7-2 and TRBJ2-3; 9 bases align to TRBD2. Per germline, CDR1 SGHTA and CDR2 FQGNSA. CDR3 size: 15 residues. Germline trimming cut 6 bases from V and 5 bases from J; bases unmatched to any gene: 9. Here the CDR3 DNA reads TGTGCCAGCAGTCCCGTGGGACTAGCTGGAGATACGCAGTATTTT. Protein product: CASSPVGLAGDTQYF.

A remark on this clonotype: Relative to the germline gene, one junction end is altered; a read error may explain this. The chain joins TRBV20-1 to TRBJ1-1; D is unresolved. The CDR3 covers 13 residues. Germline lookup yields CDR1 DFQATT and CDR2 SNEGSKA (reference sequence). The CDR3 nucleotides read TGCAGTGCTAGTCGGGAAGGGAACACTGAAGCTCTCTTT. Its protein product is CSASREGNTEALF.

In this sample, this clonotype turned up many times. The chain couples TRBV10-3 to TRBJ2-1; the D call may be TRBD1 or TRBD2 (6 bases each). Germline V gene data show CDR1 as ENHRY and CDR2 as SYGVKD. This CDR3 has 17 residues. Between the trimmed V and J ends, which lost 10 bases and 2 bases, there was a span of 24 bases. CDR3 bases: TGTGCCACCCATTACACTCGGGGGCGTTCAGCCTACAATGAGCAGTTCTTC. Translated: CATHYTRGRSAYNEQFF.

The rearrangement links TRBV11-2 to TRBJ2-4; D not certain. With 2 bases removed from V and 0 bases from J, the gap between germline ends came to 8 bases. CDR3 length: 15 amino acids. The germline V gene encodes CDR1 SGHAT and CDR2 FQNNGV. The CDR3 loop is CASSLSNGAKNIQYF. As DNA, the CDR3 is TGTGCCAGCAGCTTAAGTAACGGAGCCAAAAACATTCAGTACTTC.

This chain links TRBV10-3 with TRBJ2-7; 7 nucleotides agree with TRBD2. This CDR3 is 16 amino acids long. V was pared by 9 bases and J by 0 bases, with 14 bases of the junction left unmatched. CDR1 is ENHRY, CDR2 SYGVKD, per germline. CDR3 protein: CAINRGTAGSSYEQYF. CDR3 DNA sequence: TGTGCCATTAATCGGGGAACAGCGGGAAGCTCCTACGAGCAGTACTTC.

The chain couples TRBV20-1 to TRBJ2-5; 10 bases map to TRBD1. CDR3 length: 13 residues. Germline values: CDR1 DFQATT, CDR2 SNEGSKA (reference sequence). J lost 5 bases, V lost 5 bases, and 5 bases had no gene match. CDR3 residues: CSALTGGRETQYF. For the CDR3, the DNA is TGCAGTGCTTTGACAGGGGGCAGGGAGACCCAGTACTTC.